These T cell receptor beta chains were read from a single sample in a study of OX40 agonist ivuxolimab in advanced cancers. Using immunoSEQ multiplex PCR, the repertoire was profiled, and TCRdb retains in-frame clones only, with some absent. The profile shows tens of thousands of clones, less than 90% of them singletons. The sequencing used CD4+ or CD8+ T cells sorted from blood, collected in a trial of the OX40 agonist ivuxolimab. The receptors here all came from an adult with an advanced solid tumor such as melanoma, head and neck, liver or kidney cancer. Each CDR3 is given with its conserved first and last residue. Each record gives: J gene, clone size, D gene, V gene, CDR3 DNA, CDR3 protein. D genes are given only for firm matches. Clone size appears in some rows only: once, few, many, or a class for an expanded clone.

j_gene: TRBJ1-4
abundance: .
d_gene: .
v_gene: TRBV28
CDR3nt: TGTGCCAGCACCTTTTCTGGGGGGTCTAATGAAAAACTGTTTTTT
CDR3aa: CASTFSGGSNEKLFF

j_gene: TRBJ2-3
abundance: .
d_gene: TRBD1
v_gene: TRBV2
CDR3nt: TGTGCCAGCAGTGAAGCGGGGACAGGTAGCACAGATACGCAGTATTTT
CDR3aa: CASSEAGTGSTDTQYF

j_gene: TRBJ1-2
abundance: .
d_gene: .
v_gene: TRBV2
CDR3nt: TGTGCCAGCAGTGCGAAACCCACTAACTATGGCTACACCTTC
CDR3aa: CASSAKPTNYGYTF

j_gene: TRBJ2-1
abundance: .
d_gene: TRBD2
v_gene: TRBV7-9
CDR3nt: TGTGCCAGCAGCAGAACTAGCGGGAGCCTCAATGAGCAGTTCTTC
CDR3aa: CASSRTSGSLNEQFF

j_gene: TRBJ2-3
abundance: .
d_gene: .
v_gene: TRBV5-6
CDR3nt: TGTGCCAGCAGCTTTCGGAAGGGGCAGGTTGGTGGAGATACGCAGTATTTT
CDR3aa: CASSFRKGQVGGDTQYF

j_gene: TRBJ2-5
abundance: .
d_gene: .
v_gene: TRBV5-4
CDR3nt: TGTGCCAGCAGCCCAAAGGACTGGGAGACCCAGTACTTC
CDR3aa: CASSPKDWETQYF

j_gene: TRBJ2-6
abundance: .
d_gene: TRBD2
v_gene: TRBV7-2
CDR3nt: TGTGCCAGCAGCTTACGCCTCGGGGGGAACTCTGGGGCCAACGTCCTGACTTTC
CDR3aa: CASSLRLGGNSGANVLTF

j_gene: TRBJ2-2
abundance: once
d_gene: .
v_gene: TRBV30
CDR3nt: TGTGCCTGGAGGGCGAGCCCGACGGGCACCGGGGAGCTGTTTTTT
CDR3aa: CAWRASPTGTGELFF

j_gene: TRBJ2-7
abundance: .
d_gene: .
v_gene: TRBV4-1
CDR3nt: TGCGCCAGCAGCCAATCGATGACAGAATCCGCTCTAACCGGGCAGTACTTC
CDR3aa: CASSQSMTESALTGQYF

j_gene: TRBJ2-1
abundance: .
d_gene: TRBD2
v_gene: TRBV6-1
CDR3nt: TGTGCCAGCAGGGGAGGGACTAGTTTAATTGAGCAGTTCTTC
CDR3aa: CASRGGTSLIEQFF

j_gene: TRBJ1-3
abundance: .
d_gene: .
v_gene: TRBV5-8
CDR3nt: TGTGCCAGCAGCCCCGAGAGCATCCCTGGAAACACCATATATTTT
CDR3aa: CASSPESIPGNTIYF

j_gene: TRBJ2-7
abundance: .
d_gene: TRBD1
v_gene: TRBV7-8
CDR3nt: TGTGCCAGCAGCTCCACTTCAGGGGGCAGTAGCTCCTACGAGCAGTACTTC
CDR3aa: CASSSTSGGSSSYEQYF

j_gene: TRBJ2-7
abundance: .
d_gene: TRBD1
v_gene: TRBV19
CDR3nt: TGTGCCAGTAGTCCCCGGGACAGGGGTTACGAGCAGTACTTC
CDR3aa: CASSPRDRGYEQYF

j_gene: TRBJ2-1
abundance: .
d_gene: .
v_gene: TRBV5-1
CDR3nt: TGCGCCAGCAGCCAAAACAATGAGCAGTTCTTC
CDR3aa: CASSQNNEQFF

j_gene: TRBJ2-5
abundance: .
d_gene: TRBD1
v_gene: TRBV28
CDR3nt: TGTGCATCCTCCTCCGGGACAGGGGTGGAGACCCAGTACTTC
CDR3aa: CASSSGTGVETQYF

j_gene: TRBJ1-2
abundance: .
d_gene: .
v_gene: TRBV30
CDR3nt: TGTGCCTGGAGTGCGGACAGTTCTGCTCGTGGCTACACCTTC
CDR3aa: CAWSADSSARGYTF

j_gene: TRBJ1-1
abundance: .
d_gene: .
v_gene: TRBV9
CDR3nt: TGTGCCAGCAGCGTAGAACCGAACCTGAACACTGAAGCTTTCTTT
CDR3aa: CASSVEPNLNTEAFF

j_gene: TRBJ1-2
abundance: .
d_gene: TRBD1
v_gene: TRBV7-2
CDR3nt: TGTGCCAGCAGCTTATGGACAGGGGGATCCTATGGCTACACCTTC
CDR3aa: CASSLWTGGSYGYTF